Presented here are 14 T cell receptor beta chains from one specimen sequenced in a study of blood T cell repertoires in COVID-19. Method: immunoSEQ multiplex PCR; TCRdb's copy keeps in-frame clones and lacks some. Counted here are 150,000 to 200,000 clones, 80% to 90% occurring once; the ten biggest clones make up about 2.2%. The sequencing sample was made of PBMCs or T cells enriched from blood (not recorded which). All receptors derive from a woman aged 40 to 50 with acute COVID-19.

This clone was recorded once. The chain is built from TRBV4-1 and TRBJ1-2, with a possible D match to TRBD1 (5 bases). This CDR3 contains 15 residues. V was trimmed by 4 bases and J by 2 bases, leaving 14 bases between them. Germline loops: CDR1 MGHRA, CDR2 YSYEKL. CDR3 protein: CASSPPGGPNYGYTF. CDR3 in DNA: TGCGCCAGCAGCCCCCCCGGGGGACCGAACTATGGCTACACCTTC.

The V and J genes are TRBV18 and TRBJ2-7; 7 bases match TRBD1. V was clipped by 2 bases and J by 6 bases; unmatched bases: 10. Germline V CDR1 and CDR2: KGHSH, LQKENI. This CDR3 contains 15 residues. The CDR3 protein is CASSPTTGASREQYF. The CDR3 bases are TGTGCCAGCTCACCAACCACAGGGGCCTCTCGCGAGCAGTACTTC.

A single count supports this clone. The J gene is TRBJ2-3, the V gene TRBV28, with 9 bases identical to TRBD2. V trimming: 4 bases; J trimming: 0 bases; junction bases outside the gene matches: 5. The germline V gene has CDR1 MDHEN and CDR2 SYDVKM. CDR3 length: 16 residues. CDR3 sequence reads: CASSYPSGVSTDTQYF. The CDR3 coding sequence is TGTGCCAGCAGTTACCCTAGCGGGGTGAGCACAGATACGCAGTATTTT.

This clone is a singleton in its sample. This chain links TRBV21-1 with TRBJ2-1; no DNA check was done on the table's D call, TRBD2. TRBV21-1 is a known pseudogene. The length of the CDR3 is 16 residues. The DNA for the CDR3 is TGTGCCAGCAGCAAAGCGTCCGACTATCGATACAATGAGCAGTTCTTC. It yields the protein CASSKASDYRYNEQFF.

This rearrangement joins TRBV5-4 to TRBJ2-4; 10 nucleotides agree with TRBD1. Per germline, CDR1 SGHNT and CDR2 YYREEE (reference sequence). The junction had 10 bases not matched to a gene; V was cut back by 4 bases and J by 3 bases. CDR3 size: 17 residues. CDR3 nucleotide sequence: TGTGCCAGCAGCCGGCCAGACAGGGGGCGCGACAAAAACATTCAGTACTTC. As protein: CASSRPDRGRDKNIQYF. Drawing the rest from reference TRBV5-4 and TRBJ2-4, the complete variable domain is ETGVTQSPTHLIKTRGQQVTLRCSSQSGHNTVSWYQQALGQGPQFIFQYYREEENGRGNFPPRFSGLQFPNYSSELNVNALELDDSALYLCASSRPDRGRDKNIQYFGAGTRLSVL.

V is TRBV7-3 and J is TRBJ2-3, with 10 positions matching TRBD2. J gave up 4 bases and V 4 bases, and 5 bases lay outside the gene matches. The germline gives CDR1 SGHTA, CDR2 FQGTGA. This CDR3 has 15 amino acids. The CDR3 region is CASSSGTSAADTQYF. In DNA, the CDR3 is TGTGCCAGCAGCTCAGGGACTAGCGCCGCAGATACGCAGTATTTT.

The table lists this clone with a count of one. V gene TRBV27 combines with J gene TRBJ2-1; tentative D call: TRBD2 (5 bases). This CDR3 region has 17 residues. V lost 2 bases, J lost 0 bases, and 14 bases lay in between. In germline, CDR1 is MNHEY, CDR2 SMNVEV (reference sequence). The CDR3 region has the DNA TGTGCCAGCAGTTTAAGGTTCGGCGGGTACTCCTACAATGAGCAGTTCTTC. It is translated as CASSLRFGGYSYNEQFF.

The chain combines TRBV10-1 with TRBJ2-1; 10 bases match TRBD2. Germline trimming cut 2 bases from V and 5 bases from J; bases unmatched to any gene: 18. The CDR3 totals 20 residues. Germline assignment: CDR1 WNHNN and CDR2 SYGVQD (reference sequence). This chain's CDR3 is CASSESNPCLASGGNNEQFF. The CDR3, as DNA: TGCGCCAGCAGTGAGAGTAATCCGTGTTTGGCTAGCGGGGGAAACAATGAGCAGTTCTTC.

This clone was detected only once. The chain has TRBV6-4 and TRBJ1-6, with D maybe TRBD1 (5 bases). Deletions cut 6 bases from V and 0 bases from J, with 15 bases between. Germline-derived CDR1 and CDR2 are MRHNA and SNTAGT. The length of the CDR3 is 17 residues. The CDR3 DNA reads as TGTGCCAGCAGACACGGGGGACGGAGCTCCTATAATTCACCCCTCCACTTT. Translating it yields CASRHGGRSSYNSPLHF.

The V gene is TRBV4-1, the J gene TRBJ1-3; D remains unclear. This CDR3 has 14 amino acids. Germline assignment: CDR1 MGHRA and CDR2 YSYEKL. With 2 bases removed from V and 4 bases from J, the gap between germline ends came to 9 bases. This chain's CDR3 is CASSQPGRGNTIYF. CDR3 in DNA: TGCGCCAGCAGCCAACCCGGGAGGGGAAACACCATATATTTT.

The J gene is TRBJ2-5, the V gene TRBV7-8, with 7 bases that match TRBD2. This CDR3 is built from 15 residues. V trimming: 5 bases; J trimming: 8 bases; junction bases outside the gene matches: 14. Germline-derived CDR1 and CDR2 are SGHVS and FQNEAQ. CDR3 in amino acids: CASSPRDGGDGTQYF. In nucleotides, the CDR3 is TGTGCCAGCAGCCCACGTGATGGGGGGGACGGAACCCAGTACTTC.

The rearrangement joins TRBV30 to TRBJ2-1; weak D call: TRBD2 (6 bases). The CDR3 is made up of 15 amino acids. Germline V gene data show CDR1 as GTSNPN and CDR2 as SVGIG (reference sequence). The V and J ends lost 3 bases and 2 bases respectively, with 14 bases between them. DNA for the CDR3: TGTGCCTGGAGGGGGACTTTGAGGGCCTACAATGAGCAGTTCTTC. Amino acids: CAWRGTLRAYNEQFF.

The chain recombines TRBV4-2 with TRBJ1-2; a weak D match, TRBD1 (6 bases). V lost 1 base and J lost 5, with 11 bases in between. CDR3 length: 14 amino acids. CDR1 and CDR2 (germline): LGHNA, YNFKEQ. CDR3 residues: CASSQVSGEYGYTF. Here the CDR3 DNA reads TGTGCCAGCAGCCAAGTCTCAGGGGAATATGGCTACACCTTC.

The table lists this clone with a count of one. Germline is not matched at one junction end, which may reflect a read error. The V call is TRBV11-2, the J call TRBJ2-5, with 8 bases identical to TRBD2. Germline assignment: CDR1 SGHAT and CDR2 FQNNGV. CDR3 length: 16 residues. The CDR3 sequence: CASSLSSGSAQKTQYF. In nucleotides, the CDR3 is TGTGCCAGCAGCTTATCCAGCGGGAGCGCCCAAAAGACCCAGTACTTC.